The source of this T cell receptor beta chain is a study of untreated major depressive disorder. Study-wide results and limits: TRBV25-01 and TRBV02-01 followed the flow pattern without significance.

Looked up from germline, CDR1 is SGHDN and CDR2 is FVKESK. There are 13 residues in the CDR3. Trimming cost V 6 bases and J 1 base; bases outside gene matches: 1. Worth noting for this clone: Its antigen is still unknown.

Produced via immunoSEQ multiplex PCR; TCRdb's table is partial and in-frame only. The sample includes tens of thousands of clones, just under 90% of them seen just once. The source material was CD4+ T cells from PBMCs. The receptor's source is a woman aged 40 to 50 in good health. V usage is TRBV14 and J usage is TRBJ1-1, with 8 positions matching TRBD1. The CDR3 nucleotides are TGTGCCAGCAGTCAGGGGGCGAACACTGAAGCTTTCTTT. It codes for CASSQGANTEAFF. Complete variable domain (other parts from reference TRBV14 and TRBJ1-1): EAGVTQFPSHSVIEKGQTVTLRCDPISGHDNLYWYRRVMGKEIKFLLHFVKESKQDESGMPNNRFLAERTGGTYSTLKVQPAELEDSGVYFCASSQGANTEAFFGQGTRLTVV.